The 2 T cell receptor beta chains reported below all come from one sample, sequenced in a study of regulatory T cells in long-lasting Graves disease (dated by TCRdb to 2020 to 2023). The library was built by means of multiplex PCR. The sequencer listed for this sample is Illumina HiSeq 4000. iRepertoire HTBI primers and Arm-PCR amplification of CDR3 regions were used to construct TCR beta libraries. Using fastp trimming at Q25 and MiXCR clonotype assembly, TCRdb reanalyzed the public sequencing data and kept in-frame beta chains. Identical CDR3 protein sequences are pooled into one entry, listed with their most common genes and DNA. The sample table shows about 420,000 distinct CDR3 sequences, and about a quarter are seen once. The top ten constitute roughly a quarter of the sample. The sample's time point label, decoded: persistent/refractory GD, antithyroid drugs over 5 years with positive TRAb. RNA was extracted from PBMCs in TRIzol for both TCR sequencing and RNA sequencing.

The material sequenced was peripheral blood mononuclear cells (PBMCs), taken when the disease was refractory, from a patient treated with antithyroid drugs. The receptors stem from a female donor with Graves disease.

V is TRBV5-1 and J is TRBJ2-7; TRBD1 aligns across 9 bases. Germline CDR1 reads SGHRS; CDR2 reads YFSETQ. CDR3 length equals 14 residues. Trimming removed 5 bases from V and 5 bases from J; junction bases left unmatched: 8. The CDR3 coding sequence is TGCGCCAGCAGAGCCGGGACAGGGATCCACGAGCAGTACTTC. It is translated as CASRAGTGIHEQYF.

This clonotype has a handful of counts. The V gene is TRBV29-1, the J gene TRBJ2-1; TRBD2 agrees at 11 bases. The length of the CDR3 is 14 residues. Germline V lookup: CDR1 SQVTM, CDR2 ANQGSEA. V lost 4 bases to trimming and J lost 7 bases; unmatched junction nucleotides: 6. The CDR3 here is CSVGIAGGPNEQFF. In nucleotides, the CDR3 is TGCAGCGTTGGGATAGCGGGAGGGCCGAATGAGCAGTTCTTC.